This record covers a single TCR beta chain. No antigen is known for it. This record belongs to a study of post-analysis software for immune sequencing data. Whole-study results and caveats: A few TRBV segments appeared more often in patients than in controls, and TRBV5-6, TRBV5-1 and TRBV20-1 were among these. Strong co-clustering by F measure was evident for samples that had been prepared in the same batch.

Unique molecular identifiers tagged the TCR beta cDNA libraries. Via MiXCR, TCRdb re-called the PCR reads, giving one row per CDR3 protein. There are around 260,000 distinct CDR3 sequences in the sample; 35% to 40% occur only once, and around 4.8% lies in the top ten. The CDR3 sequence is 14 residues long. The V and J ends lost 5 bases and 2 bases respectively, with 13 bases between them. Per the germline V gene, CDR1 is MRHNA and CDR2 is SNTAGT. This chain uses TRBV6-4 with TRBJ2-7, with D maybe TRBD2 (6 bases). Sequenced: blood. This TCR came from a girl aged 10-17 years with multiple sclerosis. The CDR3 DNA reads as TGTGCCAGCAGTAAGACTAGGCGACCCTACGAGCAGTACTTC. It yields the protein CASSKTRRPYEQYF.